One and the same sample provided the 5 T cell receptor beta chains below, sequenced in a study of regulatory T cells in long-lasting Graves disease. The TCR beta library used iRepertoire HTBI primers with Arm-PCR amplification of CDR3. TCRdb processed the multiplex PCR reads anew with MiXCR; each CDR3 protein has one entry. Here the sample spans roughly 490,000 distinct CDR3 sequences, about 20% being singletons. The time point here: persistent/refractory GD, antithyroid drugs over 5 years with positive TRAb. After RNA was extracted from PBMCs, the TCR library was made from it. Sample: peripheral blood mononuclear cells (PBMCs), taken when the disease was refractory, from a patient treated with antithyroid drugs. The origin of the receptors is a female donor with Graves disease.

This clonotype showed up many times. The chain carries TRBV7-8 and TRBJ1-2; no firm D call. The germline V gene has CDR1 SGHVS and CDR2 FQNEAQ. This CDR3 comprises 13 residues. Trimming removed 2 bases from V and 7 bases from J, with 11 bases in between. CDR3 coding DNA: TGTGCCAGCAGCTTACGGGAGGGTGTTGGCTACACCTTC. Translation: CASSLREGVGYTF.

The table lists this clonotype with many counts. This chain links TRBV12-3 or TRBV12-4 with TRBJ2-7; D remains ambiguous. Trimming left V 5 bases short and J 0 bases short, with 8 bases between. The CDR3 extends over 13 amino acids. CDR3 in amino acids: CASSISGSYEQYF. The CDR3 bases are TGTGCCAGCAGTATATCGGGCTCCTACGAGCAGTACTTC.

This clonotype was counted only a few times. This chain links TRBV11-2 with TRBJ2-5; D gene uncertain. CDR3 size: 13 residues. Germline CDR1 reads SGHAT; CDR2 reads FQNNGV. V was shortened by 0 bases and J by 5 bases, with 7 bases between the two germline ends. The chain's CDR3 is CASSLEERETQYF. In DNA, the CDR3 is TGTGCCAGCAGCTTAGAAGAGAGGGAGACCCAGTACTTC.

The genes are TRBV20-1 and TRBJ2-3; 11 bases are shared with TRBD2. V shed 1 base and J 3 bases; nucleotides not matched to a gene: 15. CDR1 and CDR2 (germline): DFQATT, SNEGSKA (reference sequence). The CDR3 contains 19 residues. The CDR3 loop reads CSARGLAGTHPLGTDTQYF. CDR3 sequence (DNA): TGCAGTGCTAGAGGACTAGCGGGGACCCACCCCTTAGGGACAGATACGCAGTATTTT.

The chain recombines TRBV6-2 or TRBV6-3 with TRBJ2-7; 7 positions agree with TRBD1. The CDR3 runs to 14 residues. V lost 3 bases to trimming and J lost 0 bases; unmatched junction nucleotides: 2. Germline V gene lookup returns CDR1 MNHEY and CDR2 SVGEGT. CDR3: CASSYGDSSYEQYF. The CDR3 bases are TGTGCCAGCAGTTATGGGGACAGCTCCTACGAGCAGTACTTC.